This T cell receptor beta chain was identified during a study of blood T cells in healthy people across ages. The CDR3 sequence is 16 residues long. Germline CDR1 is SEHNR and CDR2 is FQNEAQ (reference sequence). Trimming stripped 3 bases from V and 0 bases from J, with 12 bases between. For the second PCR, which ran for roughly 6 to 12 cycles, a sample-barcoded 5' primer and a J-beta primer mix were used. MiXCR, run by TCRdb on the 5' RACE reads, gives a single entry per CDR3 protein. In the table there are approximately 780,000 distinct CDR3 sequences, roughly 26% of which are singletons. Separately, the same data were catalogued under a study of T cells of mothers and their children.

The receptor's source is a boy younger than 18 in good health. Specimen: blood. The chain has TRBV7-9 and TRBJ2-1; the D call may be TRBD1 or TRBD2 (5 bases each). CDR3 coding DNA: TGTGCCAGCAGCTTGGGACCCCTAGGCTCCTACAATGAGCAGTTCTTC. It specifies CASSLGPLGSYNEQFF. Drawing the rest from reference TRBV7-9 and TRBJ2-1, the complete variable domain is DTGVSQNPRHKITKRGQNVTFRCDPISEHNRLYWYRQTLGQGPEFLTYFQNEAQLEKSRLLSDRFSAERPKGSFSTLEIQRTEQGDSAMYLCASSLGPLGSYNEQFFGPGTRLTVL.